This T cell receptor beta chain was profiled in a study of cytomegalovirus exposure and HLA in healthy donors. Trimming removed 2 bases at V and 6 bases at J, with 5 bases between. The CDR3 has 11 residues. Germline V lookup: CDR1 MGHRA, CDR2 YSYEKL. Sequencing was performed with immunoSEQ multiplex PCR; in TCRdb, only in-frame clones are kept and a portion is missing. The data contain tens of thousands of clones, about 91% of them singletons. The V gene is TRBV4-1, the J gene TRBJ2-7, with D perhaps matching TRBD1 (5 bases). Sequenced sample: PBMCs. The TCR comes from a man younger than 30 in good health and CMV-seronegative. The CDR3 spells CASSQRGEQYF. The CDR3 DNA sequence: TGCGCCAGCAGCCAAAGGGGCGAGCAGTACTTC.